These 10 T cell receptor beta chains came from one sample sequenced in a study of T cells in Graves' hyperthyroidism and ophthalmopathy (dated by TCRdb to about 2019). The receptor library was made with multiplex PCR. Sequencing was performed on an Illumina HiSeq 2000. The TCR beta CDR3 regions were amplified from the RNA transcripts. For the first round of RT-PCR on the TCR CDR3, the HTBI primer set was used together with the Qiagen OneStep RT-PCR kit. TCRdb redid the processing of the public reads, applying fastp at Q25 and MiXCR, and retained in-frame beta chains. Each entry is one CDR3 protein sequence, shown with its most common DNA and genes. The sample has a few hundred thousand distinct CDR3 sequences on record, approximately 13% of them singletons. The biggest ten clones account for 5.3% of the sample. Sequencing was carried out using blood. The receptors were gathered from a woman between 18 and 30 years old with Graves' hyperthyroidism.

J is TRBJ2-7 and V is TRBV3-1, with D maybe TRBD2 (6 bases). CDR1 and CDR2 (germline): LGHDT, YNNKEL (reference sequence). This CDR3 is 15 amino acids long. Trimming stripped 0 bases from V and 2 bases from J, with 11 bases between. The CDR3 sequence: CASSQDRIAAYEQYF. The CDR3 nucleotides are TGTGCCAGCAGCCAAGATCGAATAGCGGCCTACGAGCAGTACTTC.

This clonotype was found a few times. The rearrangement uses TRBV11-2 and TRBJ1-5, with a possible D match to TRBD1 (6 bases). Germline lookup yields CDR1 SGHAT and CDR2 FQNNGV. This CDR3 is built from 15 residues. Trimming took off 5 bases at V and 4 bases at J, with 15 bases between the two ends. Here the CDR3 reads CASSGPRGANQPQHF. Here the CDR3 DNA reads TGTGCCAGCAGCGGGCCCCGGGGGGCGAATCAGCCCCAGCATTTT.

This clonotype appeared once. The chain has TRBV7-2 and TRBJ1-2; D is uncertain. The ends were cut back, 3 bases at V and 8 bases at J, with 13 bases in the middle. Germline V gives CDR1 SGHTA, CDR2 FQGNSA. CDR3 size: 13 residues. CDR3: CASSFSGSKGYTF. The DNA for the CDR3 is TGTGCCAGCAGCTTCTCTGGGTCTAAAGGCTACACCTTC. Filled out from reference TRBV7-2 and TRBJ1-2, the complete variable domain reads GAGVSQSPSNKVTEKGKDVELRCDPISGHTALYWYRQSLGQGLEFLIYFQGNSAPDKSGLPSDRFSAERTGGSVSTLTIQRTQQEDSAVYLCASSFSGSKGYTFGSGTRLTVV.

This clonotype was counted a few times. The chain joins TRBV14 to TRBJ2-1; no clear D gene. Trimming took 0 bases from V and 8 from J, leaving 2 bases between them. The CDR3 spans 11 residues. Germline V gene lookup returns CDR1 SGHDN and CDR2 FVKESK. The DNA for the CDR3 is TGTGCCAGCAGCCAAGACCATGAGCAGTTCTTC. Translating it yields CASSQDHEQFF.

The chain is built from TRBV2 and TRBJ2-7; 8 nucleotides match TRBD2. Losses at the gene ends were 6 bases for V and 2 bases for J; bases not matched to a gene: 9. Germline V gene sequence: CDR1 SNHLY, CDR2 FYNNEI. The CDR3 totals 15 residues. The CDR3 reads CASSLDSGGAYEQYF. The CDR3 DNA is TGTGCCAGCAGCTTAGATTCGGGGGGGGCCTACGAGCAGTACTTC.

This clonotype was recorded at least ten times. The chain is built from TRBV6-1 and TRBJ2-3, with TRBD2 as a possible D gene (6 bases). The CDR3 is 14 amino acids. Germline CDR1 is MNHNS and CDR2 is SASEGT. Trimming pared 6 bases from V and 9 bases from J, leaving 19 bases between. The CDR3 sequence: CASSSGTAKETQYF. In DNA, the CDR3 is TGTGCCAGCAGCTCCGGGACTGCAAAGGAAACGCAGTATTTT.

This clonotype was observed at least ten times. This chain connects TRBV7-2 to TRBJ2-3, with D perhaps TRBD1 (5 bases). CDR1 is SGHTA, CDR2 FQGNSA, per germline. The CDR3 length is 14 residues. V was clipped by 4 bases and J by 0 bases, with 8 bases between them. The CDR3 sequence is CASSSTVSTDTQYF. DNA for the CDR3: TGTGCCAGCAGCTCGACAGTTAGCACAGATACGCAGTATTTT.

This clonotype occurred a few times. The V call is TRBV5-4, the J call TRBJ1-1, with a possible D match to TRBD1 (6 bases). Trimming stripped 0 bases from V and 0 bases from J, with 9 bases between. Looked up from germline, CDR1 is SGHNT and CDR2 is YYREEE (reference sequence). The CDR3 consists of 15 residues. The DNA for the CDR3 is TGTGCCAGCAGCTTGGAGGGGGGCATGAACACTGAAGCTTTCTTT. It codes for CASSLEGGMNTEAFF.

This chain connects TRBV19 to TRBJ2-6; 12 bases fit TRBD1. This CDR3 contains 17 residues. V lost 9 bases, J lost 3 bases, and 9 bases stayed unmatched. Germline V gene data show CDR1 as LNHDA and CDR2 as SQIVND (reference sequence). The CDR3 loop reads CASQGGDRGLGANVLTF. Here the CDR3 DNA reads TGTGCCAGCCAGGGGGGGGACAGGGGGCTTGGGGCCAACGTCCTGACTTTC.

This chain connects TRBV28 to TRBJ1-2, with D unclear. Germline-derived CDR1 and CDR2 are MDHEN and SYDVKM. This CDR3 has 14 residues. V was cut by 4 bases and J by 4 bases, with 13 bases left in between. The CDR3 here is CASSSGFWGYGYTF. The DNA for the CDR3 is TGTGCCAGCAGTTCCGGTTTCTGGGGCTATGGCTACACCTTC.